The next 24 T cell receptor beta chains were all read from a single sample in a study of blood T cell repertoires in COVID-19. Generated by immunoSEQ multiplex PCR, the TCRdb table keeps only in-frame clones and is missing some. The profile covers about 200,000 clones, with 88% appearing a single time and around 1.6% taken by the ten largest. The source material was peripheral blood. The receptors come from a man between 18 and 35 years old with active or convalescent COVID-19.

This chain links TRBV4-1 with TRBJ1-4; 9 bases match TRBD1. V lost 4 bases and J lost 7; bases outside the gene matches: 10. CDR3 size: 16 residues. Germline assignment: CDR1 MGHRA and CDR2 YSYEKL. CDR3 nucleotides: TGCGCCAGCAGCCGGTTTGAAGGGACAGGGAGTGAAAAACTGTTTTTT. It yields the protein CASSRFEGTGSEKLFF.

This sequence joins TRBV6-5 and TRBJ1-1, with D perhaps matching TRBD1 (6 bases). The V gene's germline CDR1 is MNHEY and CDR2 SVGAGI. The ends were cut back, 6 bases at V and 2 bases at J, with 13 bases in the middle. The CDR3 loop spans 14 amino acids. This chain's CDR3 is CASRRTVTNTEAFF. CDR3 nucleotide sequence: TGTGCCAGCAGACGGACAGTAACTAACACTGAAGCTTTCTTT.

The chain links TRBV10-3 to TRBJ2-1; TRBD2 matches 12 bases. With 7 bases clipped from V and 3 bases from J, the junction kept 4 bases outside the gene matches. Looked up from germline, CDR1 is ENHRY and CDR2 is SYGVKD. This CDR3 is built from 15 residues. The CDR3 loop reads CAITPTSGGYNEQFF. For the CDR3, the DNA is TGTGCCATCACCCCGACTAGCGGGGGCTACAATGAGCAGTTCTTC.

In its sample, this clone was seen once. The chain links TRBV7-9 to TRBJ2-7, with D perhaps matching TRBD1 (6 bases). Per germline, CDR1 SEHNR and CDR2 FQNEAQ (reference sequence). With 4 bases removed from V and 3 bases from J, the gap between germline ends came to 10 bases. There are 13 residues in the CDR3. The CDR3 loop is CASSSTGDYEQYF. CDR3 coding DNA: TGTGCCAGCAGCTCGACAGGAGACTACGAGCAGTACTTC. Filled out from reference TRBV7-9 and TRBJ2-7, the complete variable domain reads DTGVSQNPRHKITKRGQNVTFRCDPISEHNRLYWYRQTLGQGPEFLTYFQNEAQLEKSRLLSDRFSAERPKGSFSTLEIQRTEQGDSAMYLCASSSTGDYEQYFGPGTRLTVT.

The CDR3 spells CASSPTRDEQFF. The CDR3 nucleotides are TGTGCCAGCTCACCAACTAGAGATGAGCAGTTCTTC. V gene TRBV18 combines with J gene TRBJ2-1; perhaps TRBD2 as D (5 bases). Germline CDR1 and CDR2: KGHSH and LQKENI. This CDR3 has 12 amino acids. Trimming took off 2 bases at V and 8 bases at J, with 7 bases between the two ends.

The rearrangement uses TRBV20-1 and TRBJ2-5, with a tentative D call TRBD2 (5 bases). Trimming stripped 5 bases from V and 2 bases from J, with 6 bases between. Germline values: CDR1 DFQATT, CDR2 SNEGSKA (reference sequence). CDR3 size: 11 residues. The CDR3 protein is CSARLQETQYF. CDR3 in DNA: TGCAGTGCTCGACTACAAGAGACCCAGTACTTC.

The chain employs TRBV4-2 and TRBJ1-4; weak D call: TRBD1 (6 bases). This CDR3 contains 16 residues. Germline values: CDR1 LGHNA, CDR2 YNFKEQ. The ends were cut back, 2 bases at V and 0 bases at J, with 10 bases in the middle. The CDR3, as DNA: TGTGCCAGCAGCCAACGTTACAGGGCAACTAATGAAAAACTGTTTTTT. Translating it yields CASSQRYRATNEKLFF.

This chain connects TRBV11-2 to TRBJ2-5; 7 bases match TRBD1. The trim removed 4 bases at V and 4 bases at J, leaving 6 bases unmatched. The CDR3 length is 14 residues. CDR1 and CDR2 from the germline V gene are SGHAT and FQNNGV. CDR3 residues: CASSSRQGVETQYF. DNA of the CDR3: TGTGCCAGCAGCTCCAGACAGGGAGTAGAGACCCAGTACTTC.

This chain uses TRBV13 with TRBJ1-6; a possible D gene is TRBD1 (6 bases). The CDR3 loop spans 14 amino acids. V lost 5 bases and J lost 8, with 13 bases in between. Germline CDR1 reads PRHDT; CDR2 reads FYEKMQ (reference sequence). CDR3 protein: CASSTGHTDSPLHF. The CDR3 region has the DNA TGTGCCAGCAGCACGGGACACACAGATTCACCCCTCCACTTT.

V and J are TRBV5-6 and TRBJ2-3, with unresolved D. Trimming pared 0 bases from V and 2 bases from J, leaving 7 bases between. CDR1 and CDR2 from the germline V gene are SGHDT and YYEEEE. The CDR3 has 14 residues. The CDR3 loop reads CASSLGAVTDTQYF. CDR3 DNA: TGTGCCAGCAGCTTGGGGGCAGTCACAGATACGCAGTATTTT.

The chain's CDR3 is CASRGLAGDFYNEQFF. Here the CDR3 DNA reads TGCGCCAGCAGGGGACTAGCGGGGGACTTCTACAATGAGCAGTTCTTC. This chain links TRBV10-2 with TRBJ2-1; 14 bases are shared with TRBD2. Germline V gene data show CDR1 as WSHSY and CDR2 as SAAADI. The CDR3 has 16 amino acids. The J segment lost 3 bases and the V segment lost 6 bases, leaving 4 bases of the junction unmatched.

This chain uses TRBV30 with TRBJ2-3, with unresolved D. The V and J ends lost 0 bases and 0 bases respectively, with 13 bases between them. CDR1 GTSNPN and CDR2 SVGIG come from the germline V gene (reference sequence). This CDR3 contains 16 residues. The CDR3 nucleotides read TGTGCCTGGAGTGTACACGGCAGGTATAGCACAGATACGCAGTATTTT. It is translated as CAWSVHGRYSTDTQYF.

The chain uses TRBV30 and TRBJ2-2, with 9 bases lining up with TRBD2. V shed 8 bases and J 7 bases; nucleotides not matched to a gene: 11. CDR1 and CDR2 from the germline V gene are GTSNPN and SVGIG (reference sequence). The CDR3 runs to 14 residues. The CDR3 region has the DNA TGTGCCGGAAACAGGCGGGAGGGCGGCGGGGAGCTGTTTTTT. Its translation: CAGNRREGGGELFF.

The rearrangement joins TRBV7-9 to TRBJ2-1; 7 bases match TRBD2. J lost 9 bases, V lost 2 bases, and 7 bases had no gene match. The CDR3 sequence is 14 residues long. Per the germline V gene, CDR1 is SEHNR and CDR2 is FQNEAQ (reference sequence). The CDR3 protein is CASSLLAAGGEQFF. Here the CDR3 DNA reads TGTGCCAGCAGCTTACTAGCGGCCGGTGGTGAGCAGTTCTTC.

The chain couples TRBV9 to TRBJ1-2; TRBD1 is a possible D gene (6 bases). The CDR3 contains 17 residues. The V end lost 2 bases, the J end lost 2 bases, and 19 bases lay between the germline ends. The germline V gene encodes CDR1 SGDLS and CDR2 YYNGEE. CDR3 sequence (DNA): TGTGCCAGCAGCGTCAGTCAGAGCAGGGGAAGGAACTATGGCTACACCTTC. Its translation is CASSVSQSRGRNYGYTF.

This chain connects TRBV15 to TRBJ1-2; 9 bases align to TRBD1. This CDR3 region has 15 residues. V trimming: 4 bases; J trimming: 0 bases; junction bases outside the gene matches: 3. Per germline, CDR1 LNHNV and CDR2 YYDKDF (reference sequence). CDR3: CATSKQGAANYGYTF. CDR3 bases: TGTGCCACCAGCAAACAGGGGGCTGCTAACTATGGCTACACCTTC.

The J gene is TRBJ2-2, the V gene TRBV28; 7 bases align to TRBD1. Germline trimming cut 3 bases from V and 3 bases from J; bases unmatched to any gene: 1. The germline V gene encodes CDR1 MDHEN and CDR2 SYDVKM. The CDR3 runs to 14 residues. The CDR3 loop is CASSFTGDTGELFF. CDR3 coding DNA: TGTGCCAGCAGTTTTACAGGGGACACCGGGGAGCTGTTTTTT.

This clone was counted only a few times. V and J are TRBV2 and TRBJ2-1; 13 nucleotides match TRBD2. Trimming at V came to 2 bases and at J to 3 bases, leaving 7 bases not matched to a gene. Per germline, CDR1 SNHLY and CDR2 FYNNEI. This CDR3 comprises 18 residues. CDR3 residues: CASSEPTSGRSNYNEQFF. The CDR3 nucleotides read TGTGCCAGCAGTGAACCGACTAGCGGGAGGTCGAACTACAATGAGCAGTTCTTC.

V is TRBV6-6 and J is TRBJ2-7; TRBD1 agrees at 8 bases. The CDR3 has 15 residues. J was trimmed by 6 bases and V by 5 bases; bases with no gene match: 12. The germline V gene has CDR1 MNHNY and CDR2 SVGAGI (reference sequence). The CDR3 coding sequence is TGTGCCAGCAGTCAACGGACAGGGTTAGATACCGAGCAGTACTTC. Its translation: CASSQRTGLDTEQYF.

The gene calls are TRBV12-1 and TRBJ1-2; TRBD1, as called in the table, went unchecked against the DNA. TRBV12-1 is tagged as a pseudogene. This CDR3 is 14 amino acids long. CDR3 amino acids: CASSSDRLNYGYTF. CDR3 coding DNA: TGTGCCAGCAGCTCGGACAGGCTCAACTATGGCTACACCTTC.

J is TRBJ1-6 and V is TRBV6-5, with a weak D call TRBD1 (6 bases). The V end was cut by 0 bases, the J end by 7 bases, with 10 bases between. Per germline, CDR1 MNHEY and CDR2 SVGAGI. The CDR3 has 15 amino acids. The chain's CDR3 is CASSYSPGTNSPLHF. The CDR3 DNA follows: TGTGCCAGCAGTTACTCGCCAGGGACAAATTCACCCCTCCACTTT.

The chain recombines TRBV3-1 (or the pseudogene TRBV3-2) with TRBJ2-1, with 9 bases that match TRBD2. The CDR3 is made up of 15 amino acids. The V and J ends lost 4 bases and 10 bases, in that order; junction bases with no gene match: 11. Germline V gene lookup returns CDR1 LGHDT and CDR2 YNNKEL (reference sequence). This chain's CDR3 is CASSPVPSGVGEQFF. CDR3 bases: TGTGCCAGCAGCCCGGTTCCTAGCGGGGTGGGGGAGCAGTTCTTC.

The V gene is TRBV9, the J gene TRBJ2-7, with D perhaps TRBD1 (5 bases). This CDR3 region has 14 residues. The V gene lost 7 bases and the J gene lost 0 bases, with 14 bases spanning the gap. Looked up from germline, CDR1 is SGDLS and CDR2 is YYNGEE. The CDR3: CASAKGAPSYEQYF. The CDR3 nucleotides read TGTGCCAGCGCTAAAGGGGCTCCCTCCTACGAGCAGTACTTC.

The V and J genes are TRBV19 and TRBJ1-2, with a weak D call TRBD1 (5 bases). The CDR3 covers 13 residues. Looked up from germline, CDR1 is LNHDA and CDR2 is SQIVND (reference sequence). V was shortened by 7 bases and J by 1 base, with 10 bases between the two germline ends. Here the CDR3 DNA reads TGTGCCAGTAACGACAGATATAACTATGGCTACACCTTC. This translates into CASNDRYNYGYTF. Filled out from reference TRBV19 and TRBJ1-2, the complete variable domain reads DGGITQSPKYLFRKEGQNVTLSCEQNLNHDAMYWYRQDPGQGLRLIYYSQIVNDFQKGDIAEGYSVSREKKESFPLTVTSAQKNPTAFYLCASNDRYNYGYTFGSGTRLTVV.